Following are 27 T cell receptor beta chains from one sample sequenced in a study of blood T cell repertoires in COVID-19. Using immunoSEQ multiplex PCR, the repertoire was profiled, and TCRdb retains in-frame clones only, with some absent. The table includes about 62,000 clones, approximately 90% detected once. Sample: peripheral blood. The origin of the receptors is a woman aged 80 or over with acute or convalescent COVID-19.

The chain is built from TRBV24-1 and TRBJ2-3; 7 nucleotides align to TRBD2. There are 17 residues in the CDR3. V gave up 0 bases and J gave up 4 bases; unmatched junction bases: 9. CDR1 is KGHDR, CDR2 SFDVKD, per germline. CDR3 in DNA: TGTGCCACCAGTGATTTGTTTACTGGCGGGAGTGCAGATACGCAGTATTTT. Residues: CATSDLFTGGSADTQYF.

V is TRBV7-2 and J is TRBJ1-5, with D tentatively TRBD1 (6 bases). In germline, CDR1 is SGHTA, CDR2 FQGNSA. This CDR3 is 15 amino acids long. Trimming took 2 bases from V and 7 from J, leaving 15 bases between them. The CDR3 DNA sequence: TGTGCCAGCAGCTTAATAGCGGGGGGCGCGCAGCCCCAGCATTTT. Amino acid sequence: CASSLIAGGAQPQHF.

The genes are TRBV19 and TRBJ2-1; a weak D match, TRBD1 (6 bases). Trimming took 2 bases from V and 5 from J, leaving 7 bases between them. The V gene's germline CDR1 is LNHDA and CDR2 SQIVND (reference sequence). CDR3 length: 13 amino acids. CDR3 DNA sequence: TGTGCCAGTAGTATAAACAGGGACAATGAGCAGTTCTTC. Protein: CASSINRDNEQFF. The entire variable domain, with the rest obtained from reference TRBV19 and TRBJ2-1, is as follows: DGGITQSPKYLFRKEGQNVTLSCEQNLNHDAMYWYRQDPGQGLRLIYYSQIVNDFQKGDIAEGYSVSREKKESFPLTVTSAQKNPTAFYLCASSINRDNEQFFGPGTRLTVL.

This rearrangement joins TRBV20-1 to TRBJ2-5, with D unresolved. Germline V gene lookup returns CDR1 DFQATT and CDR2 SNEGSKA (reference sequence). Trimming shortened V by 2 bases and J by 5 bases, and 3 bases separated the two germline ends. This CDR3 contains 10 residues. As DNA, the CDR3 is TGCAGTGCTAGAACTGAGACCCAGTACTTC. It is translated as CSARTETQYF.

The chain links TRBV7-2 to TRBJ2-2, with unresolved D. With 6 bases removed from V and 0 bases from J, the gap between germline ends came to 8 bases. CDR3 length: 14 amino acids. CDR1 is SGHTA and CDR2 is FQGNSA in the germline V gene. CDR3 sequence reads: CASSPLTNTGELFF. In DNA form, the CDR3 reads TGTGCCAGCAGTCCACTTACGAACACCGGGGAGCTGTTTTTT.

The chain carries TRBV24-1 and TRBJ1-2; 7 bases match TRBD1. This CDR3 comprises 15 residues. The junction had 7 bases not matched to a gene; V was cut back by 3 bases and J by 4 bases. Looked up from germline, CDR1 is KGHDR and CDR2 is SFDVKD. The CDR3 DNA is TGTGCCACCAGTGATCCTGTCAGGGGGGTCTATGGCTACACCTTC. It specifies CATSDPVRGVYGYTF.

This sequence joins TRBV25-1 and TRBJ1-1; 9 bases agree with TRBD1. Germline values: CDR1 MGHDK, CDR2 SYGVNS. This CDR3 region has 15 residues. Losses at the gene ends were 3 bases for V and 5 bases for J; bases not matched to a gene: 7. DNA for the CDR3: TGTGCCAGCAGTGAGTCGGGGGACAGGGAAACTGAAGCTTTCTTT. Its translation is CASSESGDRETEAFF.

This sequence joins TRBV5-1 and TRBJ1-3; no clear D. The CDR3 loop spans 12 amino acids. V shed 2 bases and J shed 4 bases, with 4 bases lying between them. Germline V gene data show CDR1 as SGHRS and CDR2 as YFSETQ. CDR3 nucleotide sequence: TGCGCCAGCAGCTTCGAGGGAAACACCATATATTTT. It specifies CASSFEGNTIYF.

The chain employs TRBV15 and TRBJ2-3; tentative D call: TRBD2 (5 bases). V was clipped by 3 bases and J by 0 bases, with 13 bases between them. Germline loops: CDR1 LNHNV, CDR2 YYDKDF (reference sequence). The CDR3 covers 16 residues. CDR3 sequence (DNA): TGTGCCACCAGCAGTAGGCCGGACTTAAGCACAGATACGCAGTATTTT. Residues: CATSSRPDLSTDTQYF. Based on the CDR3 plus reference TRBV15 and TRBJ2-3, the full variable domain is DAMVIQNPRYQVTQFGKPVTLSCSQTLNHNVMYWYQQKSSQAPKLLFHYYDKDFNNEADTPDNFQSRRPNTSFCFLDIRSPGLGDTAMYLCATSSRPDLSTDTQYFGPGTRLTVL.

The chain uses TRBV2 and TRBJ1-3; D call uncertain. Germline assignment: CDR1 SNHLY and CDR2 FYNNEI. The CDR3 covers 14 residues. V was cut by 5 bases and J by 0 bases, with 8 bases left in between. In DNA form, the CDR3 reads TGTGCCAGCAGTTTCGGGAGCTCTGGAAACACCATATATTTT. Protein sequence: CASSFGSSGNTIYF. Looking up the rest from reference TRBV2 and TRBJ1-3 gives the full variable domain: EPEVTQTPSHQVTQMGQEVILRCVPISNHLYFYWYRQILGQKVEFLVSFYNNEISEKSEIFDDQFSVERPDGSNFTLKIRSTKLEDSAMYFCASSFGSSGNTIYFGEGSWLTVV.

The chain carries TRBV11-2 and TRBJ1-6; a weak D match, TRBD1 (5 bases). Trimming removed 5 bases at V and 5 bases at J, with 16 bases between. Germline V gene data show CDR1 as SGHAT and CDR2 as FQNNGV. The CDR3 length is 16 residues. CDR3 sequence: CASSAGRRPDNSPLHF. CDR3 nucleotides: TGTGCCAGCAGCGCGGGGCGCCGACCGGATAATTCACCCCTCCACTTT.

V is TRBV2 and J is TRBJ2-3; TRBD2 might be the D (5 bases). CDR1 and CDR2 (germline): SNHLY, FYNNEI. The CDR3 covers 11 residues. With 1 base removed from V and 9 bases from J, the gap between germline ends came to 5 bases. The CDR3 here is CASSEERTQYF. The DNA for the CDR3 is TGTGCCAGCAGTGAAGAGCGGACGCAGTATTTT.

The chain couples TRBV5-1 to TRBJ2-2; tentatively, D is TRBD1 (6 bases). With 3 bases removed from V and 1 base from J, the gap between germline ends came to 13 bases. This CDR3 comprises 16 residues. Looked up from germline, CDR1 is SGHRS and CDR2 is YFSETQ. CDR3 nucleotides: TGCGCCAGCAGCTCAGCTCCGGGACAGAACACCGGGGAGCTGTTTTTT. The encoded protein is CASSSAPGQNTGELFF.

CDR3: CATSDSNSHYNEQFF. CDR3 nucleotide sequence: TGTGCCACCAGTGATTCCAACTCCCATTACAATGAGCAGTTCTTC. This chain joins TRBV24-1 and TRBJ2-1, with D uncertain. Germline assignment: CDR1 KGHDR and CDR2 SFDVKD. V lost 2 bases, J lost 4 bases, and 11 bases lay in between. The CDR3 totals 15 residues.

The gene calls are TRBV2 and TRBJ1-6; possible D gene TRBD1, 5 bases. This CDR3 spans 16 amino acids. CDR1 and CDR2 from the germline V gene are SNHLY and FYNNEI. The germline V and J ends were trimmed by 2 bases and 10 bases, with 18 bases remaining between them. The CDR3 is CASSELGQGGRSPLHF. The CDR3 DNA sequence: TGTGCCAGCAGTGAATTAGGGCAGGGAGGACGCTCACCCCTCCACTTT. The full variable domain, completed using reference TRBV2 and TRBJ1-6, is EPEVTQTPSHQVTQMGQEVILRCVPISNHLYFYWYRQILGQKVEFLVSFYNNEISEKSEIFDDQFSVERPDGSNFTLKIRSTKLEDSAMYFCASSELGQGGRSPLHFGNGTRLTVT.

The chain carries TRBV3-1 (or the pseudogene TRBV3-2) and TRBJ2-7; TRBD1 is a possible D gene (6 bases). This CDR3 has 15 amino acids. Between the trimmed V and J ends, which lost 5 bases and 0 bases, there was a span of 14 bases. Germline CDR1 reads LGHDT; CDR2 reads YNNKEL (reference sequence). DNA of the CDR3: TGTGCCAGCAGCGGGACAAGAGCGGTCTCCTACGAGCAGTACTTC. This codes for CASSGTRAVSYEQYF.

CDR3 sequence: CASSAFSGTGGAGGGYTF. The CDR3 DNA sequence: TGCGCCAGCAGCGCCTTTTCCGGGACAGGGGGCGCGGGGGGTGGCTACACCTTC. This rearrangement joins TRBV5-1 to TRBJ1-2, with 12 bases identical to TRBD1. There are 18 residues in the CDR3. Losses at the gene ends were 4 bases for V and 7 bases for J; bases not matched to a gene: 17. Germline lookup yields CDR1 SGHRS and CDR2 YFSETQ.

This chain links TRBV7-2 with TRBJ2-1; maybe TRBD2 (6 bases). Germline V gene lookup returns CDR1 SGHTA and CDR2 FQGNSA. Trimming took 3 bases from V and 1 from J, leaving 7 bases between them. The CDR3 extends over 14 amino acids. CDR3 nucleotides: TGTGCCAGCAGCTTGCGGGGATCCTACAATGAGCAGTTCTTC. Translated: CASSLRGSYNEQFF.

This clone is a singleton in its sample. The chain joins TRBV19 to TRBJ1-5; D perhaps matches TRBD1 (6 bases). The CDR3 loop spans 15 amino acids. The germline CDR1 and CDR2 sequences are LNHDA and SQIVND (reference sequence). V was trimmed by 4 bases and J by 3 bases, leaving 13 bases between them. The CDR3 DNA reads TGTGCCAGTAGTAGATCGGGACACTTCAATCAGCCCCAGCATTTT. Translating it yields CASSRSGHFNQPQHF.

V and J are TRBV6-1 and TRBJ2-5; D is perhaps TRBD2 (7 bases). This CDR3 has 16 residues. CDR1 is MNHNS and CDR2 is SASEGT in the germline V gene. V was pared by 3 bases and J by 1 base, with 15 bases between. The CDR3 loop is CASSDLGGPLQETQYF. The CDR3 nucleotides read TGTGCCAGCAGTGATCTCGGGGGGCCTCTCCAAGAGACCCAGTACTTC.

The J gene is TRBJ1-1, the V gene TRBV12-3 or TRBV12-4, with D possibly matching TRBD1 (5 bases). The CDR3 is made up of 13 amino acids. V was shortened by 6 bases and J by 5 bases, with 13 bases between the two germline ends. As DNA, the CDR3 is TGTGCCAGCAGCCGTCTCGGGGGGACTGAAGCTTTCTTT. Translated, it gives CASSRLGGTEAFF.

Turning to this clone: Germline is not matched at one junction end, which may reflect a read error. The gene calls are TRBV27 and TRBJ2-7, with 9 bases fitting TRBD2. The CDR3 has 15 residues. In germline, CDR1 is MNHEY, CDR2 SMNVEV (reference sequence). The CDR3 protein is CASSLGGLASHEQYF. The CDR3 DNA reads TGTGCCAGCAGTCTAGGGGGACTAGCCTCCCACGAGCAGTACTTC.

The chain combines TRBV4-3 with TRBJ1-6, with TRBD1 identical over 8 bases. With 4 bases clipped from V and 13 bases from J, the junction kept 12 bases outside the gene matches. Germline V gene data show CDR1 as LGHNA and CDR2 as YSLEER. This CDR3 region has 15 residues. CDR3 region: CASSRETRDRLPLHF. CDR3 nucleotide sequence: TGCGCCAGCAGCCGAGAGACTCGGGACAGGCTTCCCCTCCACTTT.

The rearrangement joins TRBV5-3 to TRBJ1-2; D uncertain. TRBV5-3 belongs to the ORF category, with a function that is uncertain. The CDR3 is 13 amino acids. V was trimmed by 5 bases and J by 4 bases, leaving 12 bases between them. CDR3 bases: TGTGCCAGAAGGAGAGAGGGAAGCTATGGCTACACCTTC. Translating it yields CARRREGSYGYTF.

The CDR3 protein is CASSPTAPETQYF. As DNA, the CDR3 is TGTGCCAGCAGCCCGACAGCGCCAGAGACCCAGTACTTC. The chain has TRBV3-1 (or the pseudogene TRBV3-2) and TRBJ2-5, with a tentative D call TRBD1 (5 bases). V gave up 4 bases and J gave up 4 bases, with 10 bases separating them. The V gene's germline CDR1 is LGHDT and CDR2 YNNKEL (reference sequence). The CDR3 loop spans 13 amino acids.

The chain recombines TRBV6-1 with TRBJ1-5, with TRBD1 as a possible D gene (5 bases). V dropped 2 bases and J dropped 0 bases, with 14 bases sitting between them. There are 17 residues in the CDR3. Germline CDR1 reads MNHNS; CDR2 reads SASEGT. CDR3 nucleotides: TGTGCCAGCAGTGAACAGCGACAGACGACTAGCAATCAGCCCCAGCATTTT. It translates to CASSEQRQTTSNQPQHF.

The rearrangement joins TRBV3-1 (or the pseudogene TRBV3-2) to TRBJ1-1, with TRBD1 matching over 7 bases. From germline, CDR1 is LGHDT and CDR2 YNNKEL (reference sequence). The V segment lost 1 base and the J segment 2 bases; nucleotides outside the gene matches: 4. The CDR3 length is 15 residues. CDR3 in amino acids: CASSQGYRGNTEAFF. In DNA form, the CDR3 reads TGTGCCAGCAGCCAAGGGTACAGGGGCAACACTGAAGCTTTCTTT.